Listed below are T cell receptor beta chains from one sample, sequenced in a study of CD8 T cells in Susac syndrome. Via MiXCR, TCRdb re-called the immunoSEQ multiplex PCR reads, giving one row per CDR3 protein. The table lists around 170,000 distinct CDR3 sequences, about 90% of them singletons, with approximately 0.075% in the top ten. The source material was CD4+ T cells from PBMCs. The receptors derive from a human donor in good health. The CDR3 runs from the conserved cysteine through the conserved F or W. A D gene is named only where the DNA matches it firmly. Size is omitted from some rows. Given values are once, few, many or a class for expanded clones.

TGTGCCAGCAGCCGGTGGGCAGGGGAAAACATTCAGTACTTC	CASSRWAGENIQYF	TRBJ2-4	NA	NA	TRBV7-2
TGTGCCAGCAGCCCCCTTTTCGCGGGCGGGGAGCTGTTTTTT	CASSPLFAGGELFF	TRBJ2-2	NA	NA	TRBV9
TGTGCCAGCGCTCCGGGGATCTATGGCTACACCTTC	CASAPGIYGYTF	TRBJ1-2	NA	NA	TRBV28
TGTGCCAGCAGCCGAGACGGGACCGTTAAGCTGTTTTTT	CASSRDGTVKLFF	TRBJ2-2	NA	NA	TRBV3-1
TGTGCCACCTCCAGGGACCCCTCTACTGGTGAGCAGTACTTC	CATSRDPSTGEQYF	TRBJ2-7	NA	NA	TRBV7-9
TGTGCCAGCAGTTCCCCCCGGTGGGGGAGACATAGCAATCAGCCCCAGCATTTT	CASSSPRWGRHSNQPQHF	TRBJ1-5	NA	NA	TRBV6-2/TRBV6-3
TGTGCCAGCAGCCAAGGCTTCCTAAGCACAGATACGCAGTATTTT	CASSQGFLSTDTQYF	TRBJ2-3	NA	NA	TRBV3-1
TGTGCCACCAGTGATTCGGCCTTCACCGGGGAGCTGTTTTTT	CATSDSAFTGELFF	TRBJ2-2	NA	NA	TRBV24-1
TGTGCCAGCAGTTTAATCTCGGGGGGCGGCTACACCTTC	CASSLISGGGYTF	TRBJ1-2	NA	NA	TRBV28
TGTGCCAGCAGCTTAGGGACTTCCAGTGAAAAACTGTTTTTT	CASSLGTSSEKLFF	TRBJ1-4	NA	NA	TRBV11-2
TGTGCCAGCAGCGTCTCAGGCGGCGGGGGAGGAGAGACCCAGTACTTC	CASSVSGGGGGETQYF	TRBJ2-5	TRBD2	NA	TRBV9
TGTGCCAGCAGCGACGGACAGGGATATGGCTACACCTTC	CASSDGQGYGYTF	TRBJ1-2	TRBD1	NA	TRBV6-2/TRBV6-3
TGTGCCAGCATGGACAGGGAGGAGGGCTACACCTTC	CASMDREEGYTF	TRBJ1-2	TRBD1	once	TRBV25-1
TGTGCCAGCAGCCCTATTCTTGGCAATCAGCCCCAGCATTTT	CASSPILGNQPQHF	TRBJ1-5	NA	NA	TRBV6-5
TGCGCCAGCAGCACTGAGGGCACAGTCCCTTTGGGCTACACCTTC	CASSTEGTVPLGYTF	TRBJ1-2	NA	NA	TRBV4-3
TGTGCCAGCAGTGAGAGGGCAGGGGATCGGAGCAATCAGCCCCAGCATTTT	CASSERAGDRSNQPQHF	TRBJ1-5	NA	NA	TRBV2
TGTGCCAGCAGCTTTAGACTAGCGGGCTACAATGAGCAGTTCTTC	CASSFRLAGYNEQFF	TRBJ2-1	TRBD2	NA	TRBV7-3
TGCGCCAGCAGCCAAGACCCAGGGAGAGATACGCAGTATTTT	CASSQDPGRDTQYF	TRBJ2-3	NA	NA	TRBV4-1
TGCGCCAGCAGCCCGGGCTTTGGAGGGACCGGGGAGCTGTTTTTT	CASSPGFGGTGELFF	TRBJ2-2	NA	once	TRBV5-1
TGTGCCAGCAGTGAAGTGGCGGGAGATTCACCCCTCCACTTT	CASSEVAGDSPLHF	TRBJ1-6	NA	NA	TRBV2
TGTGCCAGCAGCCCTGGGGACAGGAACTATGGCTACACCTTC	CASSPGDRNYGYTF	TRBJ1-2	TRBD1	NA	TRBV7-9
TGTGCCAGCAGCGGTACAGGGGAAAAGGTGACCCAGTACTTC	CASSGTGEKVTQYF	TRBJ2-5	TRBD1	NA	TRBV7-2
TGCGCCAGCAGCCAACTGGACATGATCCCCTTCTCTGGAAACACCATATATTTT	CASSQLDMIPFSGNTIYF	TRBJ1-3	NA	NA	TRBV4-1
TGTGCCAGCAGTTCCCGACTAGCGGGTGTGGATACGCAGTATTTT	CASSSRLAGVDTQYF	TRBJ2-3	TRBD2	NA	TRBV7-2
TGCGCCAGCAAAGAGACAGGGGTTAACGAGCAGTACTTC	CASKETGVNEQYF	TRBJ2-7	TRBD1	few	TRBV5-1
TGCGCCAGCAGCTTGGGAGGGCTCCGCACAGATACGCAGTATTTT	CASSLGGLRTDTQYF	TRBJ2-3	NA	NA	TRBV5-1
TGCGCCAGCAGCCGTACAGGGCCGGGGGCAAATGAGCAGTTCTTC	CASSRTGPGANEQFF	TRBJ2-1	NA	NA	TRBV5-1
TGCGCCAGCAGCTTGGTAGGCGGGGTATCCTACGAGCAGTACTTC	CASSLVGGVSYEQYF	TRBJ2-7	NA	NA	TRBV5-1
TGTGCCAGCAGCTCGGACCCGAGGTTCCTCTCTGGGGCCAACGTCCTGACTTTC	CASSSDPRFLSGANVLTF	TRBJ2-6	NA	NA	TRBV7-9
TGTGCCAGCGCACAGGGTTCCACCGGGGAGCTGTTTTTT	CASAQGSTGELFF	TRBJ2-2	NA	once	TRBV10-3
TGTGCCAGCAGTTTGGATGGTCCCTCTAGCGCAGATACGCAGTATTTT	CASSLDGPSSADTQYF	TRBJ2-3	NA	NA	TRBV28
TGTGCCAGCAGCTCCGGCAGGCTAGCGGGAAACGAGCAGTACTTC	CASSSGRLAGNEQYF	TRBJ2-7	TRBD2	NA	TRBV5-4
TGCGCCAGCAGCTTAGCGACAGATAATTCACCCCTCCACTTT	CASSLATDNSPLHF	TRBJ1-6	NA	NA	TRBV5-1
TGTGCCAGCAGCCTAGGGACAGGGGATCAGCCCCAGCATTTT	CASSLGTGDQPQHF	TRBJ1-5	TRBD1	NA	TRBV3-1
TGTGCCAGCAGTGACCAAACTAGCGGGAATGAGCAGTTCTTC	CASSDQTSGNEQFF	TRBJ2-1	TRBD2	NA	TRBV6-1
TGTGCCAGCAGTAACGGGGACAGCGAATCTTTCTTT	CASSNGDSESFF	TRBJ1-1	TRBD1	NA	TRBV6-1
TGTGCCAGCAGCCCCCTGAGGGTAGAGACTGAAGCTTTCTTT	CASSPLRVETEAFF	TRBJ1-1	NA	NA	TRBV7-2
TGTGCCTGGAGTTCGCGCCCCGGGACAGGCGGGCGCCCCTACGAGCAGTACTTC	CAWSSRPGTGGRPYEQYF	TRBJ2-7	TRBD1	NA	TRBV30
TGTGCCAGCAGTGGACAGGGGACCACCAATCAGCCCCAGCATTTT	CASSGQGTTNQPQHF	TRBJ1-5	TRBD1	NA	TRBV12-3/TRBV12-4
TGTGCCAGCAGTGGAGGCATTCTAGCCAAAAACATTCAGTACTTC	CASSGGILAKNIQYF	TRBJ2-4	NA	NA	TRBV28
TGTGCCAGCAGCAGGGATGTGGGGACAGGGGCCTACGAGCAGTACTTC	CASSRDVGTGAYEQYF	TRBJ2-7	TRBD1	NA	TRBV3-1
TGTGCCAGCAGTCCCAGGACCACCTACAATGAGCAGTTCTTC	CASSPRTTYNEQFF	TRBJ2-1	NA	NA	TRBV27
TGTGCCAGCAGCACCCGACTCACAGATACGCAGTATTTT	CASSTRLTDTQYF	TRBJ2-3	NA	NA	TRBV7-2
TGTGCCAGCAGCCCCCGGATAGCGGGGGGGGTAGATACGCAGTATTTT	CASSPRIAGGVDTQYF	TRBJ2-3	TRBD2	NA	TRBV7-2
TGTGCCAGCAGTTACGCAGGGGCCAACGTCCTGACTTTC	CASSYAGANVLTF	TRBJ2-6	NA	NA	TRBV6-2/TRBV6-3
TGTGCCAGCAGTTTAGTTAGCATGGAGACCCAGTACTTC	CASSLVSMETQYF	TRBJ2-5	NA	NA	TRBV28
TGCGCCAGCAGTCAATCCGGGCGGCTCAATCAGCCCCAGCATTTT	CASSQSGRLNQPQHF	TRBJ1-5	NA	NA	TRBV23-1